The 9 T cell receptor beta chains below were found in one sample sequenced in a study of blood T cell repertoires in COVID-19 (dated by TCRdb to the early 2020s). Library prep was done by the immunoSEQ multiplex PCR assay. TCRdb limited this immuneACCESS table to in-frame rearrangements with V and J called. A share of clones is missing; checked studies link under half to unresolved V genes, and the rest is unexplained. Across this sample there are roughly 250,000 clones, with 70% to 90% seen only once. The ten top clones hold less than 2.5% of the sample. The sequenced sample was PBMCs or T cells enriched from blood (not recorded which). The receptors derive from a woman aged 45 to 65 who had recovered from COVID-19.

The genes are TRBV28 and TRBJ2-7; maybe TRBD1 (6 bases). This CDR3 contains 13 residues. Trimming removed 11 bases from V and 2 bases from J, with 16 bases in between. Per germline, CDR1 MDHEN and CDR2 SYDVKM. CDR3 sequence reads: CAAAAGAAYEQYF. The CDR3, as DNA: TGTGCCGCGGCCGCAGGGGCTGCCTACGAGCAGTACTTC.

As for this clone: Other nucleotide sequences from this sample produce the same CDR3. The V gene is TRBV28, the J gene TRBJ2-7, with 10 bases matching TRBD1. The trim removed 6 bases at V and 4 bases at J, leaving 3 bases unmatched. Per the germline V gene, CDR1 is MDHEN and CDR2 is SYDVKM. The CDR3 loop spans 13 amino acids. The CDR3 is CASRPGQGYEQYF. CDR3 bases: TGTGCCAGCAGACCGGGACAGGGGTACGAGCAGTACTTC.

The chain employs TRBV14 and TRBJ2-3; D might be TRBD2 (5 bases). The V gene lost 0 bases and the J gene lost 4 bases, with 5 bases spanning the gap. Germline-derived CDR1 and CDR2 are SGHDN and FVKESK. This CDR3 region has 13 residues. Here the CDR3 reads CASSQELADTQYF. In DNA form, the CDR3 reads TGTGCCAGCAGCCAAGAACTAGCAGATACGCAGTATTTT.

V is TRBV3-1 (or the pseudogene TRBV3-2) and J is TRBJ2-1, with 10 bases fitting TRBD1. This CDR3 is 15 amino acids long. Germline CDR1 reads LGHDT; CDR2 reads YNNKEL (reference sequence). The junction had 7 bases not matched to a gene; V was cut back by 5 bases and J by 6 bases. This CDR3 reads CASSRETGGFNEQFF. The CDR3 DNA reads TGTGCCAGCAGCAGGGAGACAGGGGGCTTCAATGAGCAGTTCTTC.

This clone has only a few counts. V is TRBV9 and J is TRBJ2-7, with 7 bases identical to TRBD1. Per the germline V gene, CDR1 is SGDLS and CDR2 is YYNGEE. The CDR3 length is 16 residues. Trimming took 4 bases from V and 0 from J; bases not matched to a gene: 10. CDR3 DNA sequence: TGTGCCAGCAGCACTCGGGACAGCAGGAGCTCCTACGAGCAGTACTTC. Translating gives CASSTRDSRSSYEQYF. Filled out from reference TRBV9 and TRBJ2-7, the complete variable domain reads DSGVTQTPKHLITATGQRVTLRCSPRSGDLSVYWYQQSLDQGLQFLIQYYNGEERAKGNILERFSAQQFPDLHSELNLSSLELGDSALYFCASSTRDSRSSYEQYFGPGTRLTVT.

This sequence joins TRBV14 and TRBJ2-1; D unclear. Germline V lookup: CDR1 SGHDN, CDR2 FVKESK. CDR3 size: 16 residues. Trimming cost V 0 bases and J 0 bases, with 9 bases left between them. As DNA, the CDR3 is TGTGCCAGCAGCCAAGATCACACAGACTCCTACAATGAGCAGTTCTTC. Translation gives CASSQDHTDSYNEQFF.

In this sample, this clone turned up once. This chain uses TRBV5-1 with TRBJ1-3; a possible D gene is TRBD1 (6 bases). The CDR3 totals 16 residues. CDR1 SGHRS and CDR2 YFSETQ come from the germline V gene. Trimming left V 0 bases short and J 4 bases short, with 14 bases between. The chain's CDR3 is CASSLAPQGSGNTIYF. The CDR3, as DNA: TGCGCCAGCAGCTTGGCCCCACAGGGCTCCGGAAACACCATATATTTT.

The chain combines TRBV6-5 with TRBJ2-7, with 13 bases matching TRBD2. With V trimmed by 5 bases and J by 2 bases, 3 bases remained unmatched. This CDR3 region has 15 residues. Germline V gene lookup returns CDR1 MNHEY and CDR2 SVGAGI. CDR3 nucleotide sequence: TGTGCCAGCAGTCTGACTAGCGGGAGGCCCTACGAGCAGTACTTC. Its protein product is CASSLTSGRPYEQYF.

This chain uses TRBV19 with TRBJ1-1; TRBD1 matches at 9 bases. CDR1 and CDR2 from the germline V gene are LNHDA and SQIVND (reference sequence). The CDR3 totals 16 residues. The V segment lost 5 bases and the J segment 2 bases; nucleotides outside the gene matches: 9. In nucleotides, the CDR3 is TGTGCCAGTAGTTCCCCATACAGGGGGCCCAACACTGAAGCTTTCTTT. This translates into CASSSPYRGPNTEAFF.